A selection of T cell receptor beta chains follows, all from one sample in a study of T-cell memory formation after mild COVID-19. One entry per CDR3 protein, called by TCRdb with MiXCR from the 5' RACE reads. This table has fewer than 250,000 distinct CDR3 sequences, approximately 15% appearing once. Source material: PBMCs or a T cell subset sorted from them (not recorded which). Receptors originate from an adult woman who had mild COVID-19 (a few samples of this study predate the infection). Cell type and time point are not known. The CDR3 runs from the conserved cysteine through the conserved F or W. Each record gives: D gene, J gene, V gene, clone size, CDR3 protein, CDR3 DNA. D genes are given only for firm matches. Rows may omit the clone size; those that give it use once, few, many or a size class.

>.|TRBJ1-1|TRBV7-2|.
CASSLQGMLNTEAFF
TGTGCCAGCAGCTTACAGGGGATGTTGAACACTGAAGCTTTCTTT
>.|TRBJ1-1|TRBV3-1|few
CASSRTNTEAFF
TGTGCCAGCAGTCGCACTAACACTGAAGCTTTCTTT
>.|TRBJ2-5|TRBV3-1|few
CASSHTPRGGETQYF
TGTGCCAGCAGCCACACGCCCCGGGGAGGCGAGACCCAGTACTTC
>.|TRBJ2-1|TRBV20-1|.
CSATSPWGAGVGNEQFF
TGCAGTGCTACCTCTCCATGGGGGGCGGGAGTAGGCAATGAGCAGTTCTTC
>.|TRBJ2-7|TRBV7-9|few
CASSLSFDSWEYF
TGTGCCAGCAGCCTAAGTTTCGACAGTTGGGAGTACTTC
>.|TRBJ2-7|TRBV3-1|.
CASSQGAGPYEQYF
TGTGCCAGCAGCCAAGGGGCAGGTCCCTACGAGCAGTACTTC
>TRBD1|TRBJ1-1|TRBV5-1|few
CASDHGQGGTEAFF
TGCGCCAGCGATCATGGACAGGGGGGAACTGAAGCTTTCTTT
>.|TRBJ1-5|TRBV12-3/TRBV12-4|many
CASSLSGQPNQPQHF
TGTGCCAGCAGTTTATCCGGACAGCCCAATCAGCCCCAGCATTTT
>.|TRBJ2-1|TRBV24-1|few
CATSVGTTEQFF
TGTGCCACCAGTGTCGGGACCACTGAGCAGTTCTTC
>.|TRBJ2-1|TRBV6-2/TRBV6-3|few
CASSYSGLAPYNEQFF
TGTGCCAGCAGTTACTCAGGGCTAGCTCCATACAATGAGCAGTTCTTC
>TRBD1|TRBJ1-3|TRBV5-6|few
CASSSEKGQGLLSGNTIYF
TGTGCCAGCAGCTCCGAGAAGGGACAGGGCCTTCTCTCTGGAAACACCATATATTTT
>TRBD1|TRBJ2-7|TRBV9|.
CASSRDRGRFGSYEQYF
TGTGCCAGCAGCAGGGACAGGGGGCGTTTCGGGTCCTACGAGCAGTACTTC
>.|TRBJ2-5|TRBV12-3/TRBV12-4|few
CASSLTSYPQETQYF
TGTGCCAGCAGTCTCACTAGCTATCCCCAAGAGACCCAGTACTTC
>.|TRBJ1-1|TRBV14|once
CASSERGVGTEAFF
TGTGCCAGCAGCGAGAGAGGGGTTGGCACTGAAGCTTTCTTT
>.|TRBJ1-3|TRBV12-3/TRBV12-4|.
CASSRSDMGFSGNTIYF
TGTGCCAGCAGTAGATCGGACATGGGGTTCTCTGGAAACACCATATATTTT
>TRBD2|TRBJ2-1|TRBV5-1|many
CASSSQAGGLNNEQFF
TGCGCCAGCAGCTCACAAGCGGGGGGGCTAAACAATGAGCAGTTCTTC
>.|TRBJ1-1|TRBV4-1|.
CASSRHWGNTEAFF
TGCGCCAGCAGCAGACACTGGGGGAACACTGAAGCTTTCTTT
>.|TRBJ2-2|TRBV12-3/TRBV12-4|.
CASRDSGDTGELFF
TGTGCCAGCAGGGATTCAGGAGACACCGGGGAGCTGTTTTTT
>.|TRBJ1-4|TRBV28|many
CASSVPGEEKLFF
TGTGCCAGCAGCGTCCCGGGGGAGGAAAAACTGTTTTTT